This T cell receptor beta chain was recorded in a study of blood T cell repertoires in COVID-19. Study details: COVID-19 samples from acute and convalescent phases originated in the United States, Italy and Spain. In each case, the material was cDNA or gDNA derived from T cells, B-cell-depleted T cells, or PBMCs.

Germline V gene sequence: CDR1 SGHRS, CDR2 YFSETQ. V shed 4 bases and J 3 bases; nucleotides not matched to a gene: 7. The CDR3 spans 16 residues. How the authors handled the data: How many nucleated cells were present was estimated from reference gene primer amplification. Sequenced by immunoSEQ multiplex PCR; TCRdb stores in-frame clones only, minus some. For V, J and clone size, that table is used; D and trimming come from the DNA. The table shows 55,000 or so clones, with 65% to 90% occurring only once. This TCR was sampled from a human donor in a cohort sampled during active COVID-19. V usage is TRBV5-1 and J usage is TRBJ2-5; TRBD2 agrees at 12 bases. The sequencing sample was made of peripheral blood. This CDR3 is CASSDETSGRKETQYF. The DNA of the CDR3 is TGCGCCAGCAGCGACGAGACTAGCGGGAGAAAAGAGACCCAGTACTTC. Complete variable domain (other parts from reference TRBV5-1 and TRBJ2-5): KAGVTQTPRYLIKTRGQQVTLSCSPISGHRSVSWYQQTPGQGLQFLFEYFSETQRNKGNFPGRFSGRQFSNSRSEMNVSTLELGDSALYLCASSDETSGRKETQYFGPGTRLLVL.